A selection of T cell receptor beta chains follows, all from one sample in a study of blood T cells in healthy people across ages. MiXCR was run by TCRdb on the 5' RACE reads, yielding one entry per CDR3 protein. The sample has around 800,000 distinct CDR3 sequences; roughly 25% are singletons. In addition, the sample was reused for a study of T cells of mothers and their children.

Material: blood. The receptors were sampled from a boy younger than 18 in good health. The CDR3 runs from the conserved cysteine through the conserved F or W. D genes are given only for firm matches. Not all rows give a size; the values are once, few, many and, for expanded clones, a class.

d_call: TRBD2; j_call: TRBJ2-7; clone_size: .; v_call: TRBV18; cdr3_aa: CASSPGSGATYEQYF; cdr3_nt: TGTGCCAGCTCACCCGGGAGCGGGGCTACCTACGAGCAGTACTTC
d_call: .; j_call: TRBJ2-4; clone_size: few; v_call: TRBV15; cdr3_aa: CATRPERHLAKNIQYF; cdr3_nt: TGTGCCACCAGACCGGAGCGGCATCTAGCCAAAAACATTCAGTACTTC
d_call: .; j_call: TRBJ2-1; clone_size: .; v_call: TRBV18; cdr3_aa: CASSPTRDEQFF; cdr3_nt: TGTGCCAGCTCACCCACTAGGGATGAGCAGTTCTTC
d_call: .; j_call: TRBJ1-5; clone_size: few; v_call: TRBV2; cdr3_aa: CASSEQPGEPQHF; cdr3_nt: TGTGCCAGCAGTGAACAGCCGGGTGAGCCCCAGCATTTT
d_call: .; j_call: TRBJ1-4; clone_size: few; v_call: TRBV28; cdr3_aa: CASSPWVGGEGEKLFF; cdr3_nt: TGTGCCAGCAGTCCGTGGGTTGGGGGAGAGGGAGAAAAACTGTTTTTT
d_call: .; j_call: TRBJ2-1; clone_size: .; v_call: TRBV24-1; cdr3_aa: CATSDPVGQGLYNEQFF; cdr3_nt: TGTGCCACCAGTGACCCCGTTGGCCAGGGCCTCTACAATGAGCAGTTCTTC
d_call: TRBD2; j_call: TRBJ2-7; clone_size: .; v_call: TRBV6-1; cdr3_aa: CASSGHSGVRFYEQYF; cdr3_nt: TGTGCCAGCAGTGGACATAGCGGGGTCCGATTCTACGAGCAGTACTTC
d_call: .; j_call: TRBJ2-5; clone_size: .; v_call: TRBV21-1; cdr3_aa: CASSTSRDRDGVETQYF; cdr3_nt: TGTGCCAGCAGCACGTCCCGGGACAGGGACGGGGTAGAGACCCAGTACTTC
d_call: .; j_call: TRBJ1-4; clone_size: .; v_call: TRBV6-1; cdr3_aa: CASKGGGSREKLFF; cdr3_nt: TGTGCCAGCAAAGGGGGGGGCTCGCGGGAAAAACTGTTTTTT
d_call: .; j_call: TRBJ2-7; clone_size: .; v_call: TRBV28; cdr3_aa: CASRNLDTRYNYEQYF; cdr3_nt: TGTGCCAGCAGAAACTTAGACACTAGATACAACTACGAGCAGTACTTC
d_call: .; j_call: TRBJ2-6; clone_size: .; v_call: TRBV6-1; cdr3_aa: CASSAKRAGANVLTF; cdr3_nt: TGTGCCAGCAGTGCCAAAAGGGCTGGGGCCAACGTCCTGACTTTC
d_call: .; j_call: TRBJ1-2; clone_size: many; v_call: TRBV3-1; cdr3_aa: CASSQGHRSYGYTF; cdr3_nt: TGTGCCAGCAGCCAAGGTCACAGAAGTTATGGCTACACCTTC
d_call: .; j_call: TRBJ2-5; clone_size: .; v_call: TRBV25-1; cdr3_aa: CASSDTFRRGGRETQYF; cdr3_nt: TGTGCCAGCAGTGACACTTTTCGCAGGGGAGGTAGAGAGACCCAGTACTTC
d_call: .; j_call: TRBJ1-1; clone_size: .; v_call: TRBV27; cdr3_aa: CASSFIGFGGHTEAFF; cdr3_nt: TGTGCCAGCAGTTTTATTGGGTTCGGGGGCCACACTGAAGCTTTCTTT
d_call: TRBD2; j_call: TRBJ2-5; clone_size: few; v_call: TRBV6-1; cdr3_aa: CASTRAGTRIWETQYF; cdr3_nt: TGTGCCAGCACCCGGGCTGGGACTAGAATATGGGAGACCCAGTACTTC